The next 20 T cell receptor beta chains were all read from a single sample in a study of blood T cells in healthy people across ages. Primers used in a second PCR of about 7 to 12 cycles were a sample-barcoded 5' primer and a J-beta primer mix. TCRdb itself ran the 5' RACE reads through MiXCR, one entry per CDR3 protein. The sample records about 1 million distinct CDR3 sequences, about 23% being singletons. These same records also appear under a second study, on T cells of mothers and their children.

Sequenced material: blood. The receptors were gathered from a girl aged 2 to 9 in good health.

This clonotype was seen a handful of times. The gene calls are TRBV7-2 and TRBJ2-7, with 10 bases that match TRBD2. Germline CDR1 and CDR2: SGHTA and FQGNSA. J lost 7 bases, V lost 5 bases, and 14 bases had no gene match. The CDR3 totals 16 residues. CDR3 sequence reads: CASSPIRGAGGGEQYF. CDR3 sequence (DNA): TGTGCCAGCAGCCCCATCCGAGGAGCGGGAGGGGGGGAGCAGTACTTC.

This clonotype has a count of ten or more. The V call is TRBV7-3, the J call TRBJ2-5; 12 bases are a match to TRBD1. CDR1 and CDR2 (germline): SGHTA, FQGTGA. The CDR3 consists of 15 residues. Germline trimming cut 3 bases from V and 14 bases from J; bases unmatched to any gene: 13. CDR3 amino acids: CASSFSGTGGYEQYF. The CDR3, as DNA: TGTGCCAGCAGCTTTTCCGGGACAGGGGGCTACGAGCAATACTTC.

CDR3 region: CASSSWDDPNYGYTF. DNA for the CDR3: TGTGCCAGCAGTTCCTGGGACGATCCTAACTATGGCTACACCTTC. The rearrangement joins TRBV6-2 or TRBV6-3 to TRBJ1-2, with TRBD1 as a possible D gene (5 bases). Trimming left V 4 bases short and J 0 bases short, with 12 bases between. The V gene's germline CDR1 is MNHEY and CDR2 SVGEGT. This CDR3 comprises 15 residues.

This chain connects TRBV29-1 to TRBJ2-5, with D perhaps being TRBD1 or TRBD2 (5 bases each). CDR3 length: 13 amino acids. Germline loops: CDR1 SQVTM, CDR2 ANQGSEA. V was trimmed by 3 bases and J by 1 base, leaving 9 bases between them. CDR3: CSVDRGTQETQYF. CDR3 nucleotides: TGCAGCGTTGATAGAGGGACCCAAGAGACCCAGTACTTC.

The rearrangement links TRBV12-3 or TRBV12-4 to TRBJ2-1, with 13 bases aligning to TRBD2. The V gene end was trimmed by 7 bases and the J gene end by 0 bases; junction bases not matched to a gene: 6. The CDR3 has 17 amino acids. The CDR3 sequence is CASIGLAGDSSYNEQFF. The CDR3 nucleotides read TGTGCCAGCATCGGACTAGCGGGAGACTCCTCCTACAATGAGCAGTTCTTC.

This chain joins TRBV20-1 and TRBJ2-7, with D uncertain. V dropped 4 bases and J dropped 4 bases, with 17 bases sitting between them. Per germline, CDR1 DFQATT and CDR2 SNEGSKA (reference sequence). The CDR3 loop spans 14 amino acids. The CDR3 is CSATGILESYEQYF. Written as DNA, the CDR3 is TGCAGTGCTACCGGAATCTTAGAGTCTTACGAGCAGTACTTC.

A few counts support this clonotype. The chain employs TRBV29-1 and TRBJ1-1, with D unclear. Deletions cut 4 bases from V and 0 bases from J, with 15 bases between. CDR3 length equals 15 residues. From germline, CDR1 is SQVTM and CDR2 ANQGSEA. The CDR3 loop reads CSVAVGNSVNTEAFF. In DNA form, the CDR3 reads TGCAGCGTTGCTGTAGGTAATTCGGTGAACACTGAAGCTTTCTTT.

This chain connects TRBV12-3 or TRBV12-4 to TRBJ2-1; TRBD2 is a possible D gene (5 bases). CDR3 length: 16 amino acids. Trimming cost V 9 bases and J 9 bases, with 27 bases left between them. CDR3 protein: CASSYQAELVMGEQFF. The CDR3 nucleotides read TGTGCCAGTAGCTATCAAGCGGAGCTCGTTATGGGTGAGCAGTTCTTC.

The rearrangement links TRBV28 to TRBJ1-6, with D possibly being TRBD1 (6 bases). Germline assignment: CDR1 MDHEN and CDR2 SYDVKM. The CDR3 is 15 residues long. V gave up 3 bases and J gave up 7 bases, with 13 bases separating them. The DNA of the CDR3 is TGTGCCAGCAGTTTGCCCAGGGGAGAGAATTCACCCCTCCACTTT. It translates to CASSLPRGENSPLHF.

The rearrangement uses TRBV4-1 and TRBJ1-1, with D uncertain. Germline loops: CDR1 MGHRA, CDR2 YSYEKL. The V end was cut by 8 bases, the J end by 1 base, with 5 bases between. The CDR3 is 11 amino acids. Here the CDR3 reads CASQRNTEAFF. The CDR3, as DNA: TGCGCCAGCCAGCGGAACACTGAAGCTTTCTTT.

The genes are TRBV21-1 and TRBJ2-5; the listed D gene, TRBD2, was not tested against the DNA. TRBV21-1 counts as a pseudogene. CDR3 length: 12 amino acids. The CDR3 here is CASDGLNGTQYF. In DNA, the CDR3 is TGTGCCAGCGATGGACTAAACGGGACCCAGTACTTC.

The chain joins TRBV7-6 to TRBJ2-5; 8 nucleotides match TRBD2. The germline CDR1 and CDR2 sequences are SGHVS and FNYEAQ. J gave up 2 bases and V 2 bases, and 7 bases lay outside the gene matches. The CDR3 is made up of 16 amino acids. CDR3 in amino acids: CASSLTPAGEQETQYF. CDR3 nucleotide sequence: TGTGCCAGCAGCTTAACTCCAGCGGGGGAACAAGAGACCCAGTACTTC.

The rearrangement joins TRBV12-3 or TRBV12-4 to TRBJ2-7, with TRBD2 matching 7 bases. The CDR3 is 14 residues long. V dropped 0 bases and J dropped 5; count of bases not matched to a gene: 4. This chain's CDR3 is CASSLAEGGDEQYF. The CDR3 DNA follows: TGTGCCAGCAGTTTAGCGGAGGGAGGGGACGAGCAGTACTTC.

This clonotype came up a few times. V and J are TRBV5-5 and TRBJ2-2; 7 bases match TRBD2. Germline CDR1 reads SGHKS; CDR2 reads YYEKEE (reference sequence). The CDR3 length is 15 residues. The V segment lost 4 bases and the J segment 1 base; nucleotides outside the gene matches: 4. The CDR3 protein is CASSPWTRNTGELFF. The CDR3 DNA reads TGTGCCAGCAGCCCATGGACTAGGAACACCGGGGAGCTGTTTTTT.

Notes on this clonotype: A junction end diverges from the germline sequence, so it may reflect a read error. This chain links TRBV27 with TRBJ1-1; TRBD1 matches at 9 bases. CDR1 MNHEY and CDR2 SMNVEV come from the germline V gene (reference sequence). The CDR3 has 15 amino acids. CDR3 sequence reads: CVSRRDRAQNTEAFF. In DNA form, the CDR3 reads TGTGTCAGCAGACGGGACAGGGCGCAGAACACTGAAGCTTTCTTT.

This clonotype was seen only a few times. The chain recombines TRBV7-6 with TRBJ1-5; D uncertain. Germline V lookup: CDR1 SGHVS, CDR2 FNYEAQ. The CDR3 runs to 10 residues. Trimming took 6 bases from V and 9 from J, leaving 6 bases between them. The CDR3 spells CASSPWPQHF. The CDR3 nucleotides are TGTGCCAGCAGTCCCTGGCCCCAGCATTTT.

The J gene is TRBJ2-1, the V gene TRBV14; tentative D call: TRBD1 (5 bases). The J call could be wrong; TRBJ2-5 is a better fit for the DNA end. Germline V gives CDR1 SGHDN, CDR2 FVKESK. The CDR3 extends over 15 amino acids. The CDR3 DNA reads as TGTGCCAGCAGCCAAGAAGACAGTTCTTACGAGACCCAGTACTTC. It encodes CASSQEDSSYETQYF.

The CDR3, as DNA: TGCAGTGCTAGAGGGACAACTACCTACGAGCAGTACTTC. Its protein product is CSARGTTTYEQYF. The V and J genes are TRBV20-1 and TRBJ2-7, with D perhaps TRBD1 (5 bases). The CDR3 sequence is 13 residues long. V was cut by 1 base and J by 2 bases, with 9 bases left in between. CDR1 is DFQATT, CDR2 SNEGSKA, per germline (reference sequence).

This clonotype was seen a few times. The genes are TRBV5-1 and TRBJ2-7; no clear D. V lost 4 bases to trimming and J lost 0 bases, with 8 bases between them. CDR1 and CDR2 (germline): SGHRS, YFSETQ. The CDR3 covers 13 residues. The CDR3 DNA is TGCGCCAGCAGCATCGAGAGCTCCTACGAGCAGTACTTC. Its translation: CASSIESSYEQYF.

The sample holds a few counts of this clonotype. At one of its ends the junction is not consistent with the germline gene, which may arise from a read error. This sequence joins TRBV5-4 and TRBJ2-1, with 8 positions matching TRBD2. CDR1 is SGHNT, CDR2 YYREEE, per germline (reference sequence). This CDR3 region has 17 residues. The DNA for the CDR3 is TGTGCCAGCCAAAGGGCGGGGGGTCCCAGCTCCTACAATGAGCGGTTCTTC. Its protein product is CASQRAGGPSSYNERFF.